This T cell receptor beta chain was identified in a study of vaccination effects on CD4 cells after COVID-19. The overall study: After the second dose, samples were taken at median day 72.

Method: immunoSEQ multiplex PCR; TCRdb's copy keeps in-frame clones and lacks some. The sample consists of nearly 45,000 clones, 72% of them appearing once. Comment on this clone: No antigen is known for it.

Findings and limits, study-wide: Healthy vaccinees had only 1 of 255 vaccine-induced clones cross-react with common cold coronaviruses. The study dataset contains few convalescent patients and includes no early post-infection timepoints.

With 7 bases removed from V and 7 bases from J, the gap between germline ends came to 16 bases. Germline V CDR1 and CDR2: MNHEY, SMNVEV (reference sequence). The CDR3 sequence is 14 residues long. Subsequent to a culture period of about ten days, CD4+ T cells were isolated. Two doses of BNT162b2 or mRNA-1273 vaccine were administered to participants. Half of the medium was exchanged for IL-2 medium on both days 3 and 7. This chain uses TRBV27 with TRBJ2-2; D not resolved. The sequence was obtained from a human donor who received a COVID-19 vaccine. The sequencing here drew on CD4+ T cells from PBMCs cultured without peptide, taken after COVID-19 vaccination. The CDR3 spells CASTTARGHGELFF. DNA of the CDR3: TGTGCCAGCACGACGGCCAGAGGCCACGGGGAGCTGTTTTTT.